A single sample is the source of the 5 T cell receptor beta chains below, sequenced in a study of T cell repertoires in cytomegalovirus infection. TCRdb passed the reads through MiXCR, listing each CDR3 protein once. Among around 260,000 distinct CDR3 sequences listed, roughly 24% were seen once. The sample taken for sequencing was PBMCs. Receptors were obtained from a human donor in good health (CMV status not recorded). Some clones in this sample may be carry-over from other donors' samples.

The chain joins TRBV11-2 to TRBJ1-6; D unresolved. CDR1 SGHAT and CDR2 FQNNGV come from the germline V gene. Trimming removed 1 base at V and 6 bases at J, with 10 bases between. This CDR3 comprises 15 residues. DNA of the CDR3: TGTGCCAGCAGCTTAGGTCCCGGACCTAATTCACCCCTCCACTTT. Protein sequence: CASSLGPGPNSPLHF.

The chain carries TRBV28 and TRBJ1-1, with a possible D match to TRBD1 (6 bases). In germline, CDR1 is MDHEN, CDR2 SYDVKM. Trimming stripped 7 bases from V and 5 bases from J, with 17 bases between. The length of the CDR3 is 14 residues. CDR3 bases: TGTGCCAGCATCGGGGGGCAGGGTGGGACTGAAGCTTTCTTT. This translates into CASIGGQGGTEAFF.

The rearrangement joins TRBV6-1 to TRBJ2-3; possible D gene TRBD2, 5 bases. This CDR3 is built from 15 residues. V lost 7 bases and J lost 2, with 16 bases in between. CDR1 is MNHNS and CDR2 is SASEGT in the germline V gene. CDR3 sequence (DNA): TGTGCCAGCACCCTGGACGGGATTTACACAGATACGCAGTATTTT. The encoded protein is CASTLDGIYTDTQYF.

This clonotype was found many times. The chain employs TRBV7-2 and TRBJ2-7, with no clear D. The ends were cut back, 4 bases at V and 1 base at J, with 8 bases in the middle. The V gene's germline CDR1 is SGHTA and CDR2 FQGNSA. The length of the CDR3 is 13 residues. Written as DNA, the CDR3 is TGTGCCAGCAGCTGGACGAGATCCTACGAGCAGTACTTC. Encoded protein: CASSWTRSYEQYF. Full variable domain (rest looked up from reference TRBV7-2 and TRBJ2-7): GAGVSQSPSNKVTEKGKDVELRCDPISGHTALYWYRQSLGQGLEFLIYFQGNSAPDKSGLPSDRFSAERTGGSVSTLTIQRTQQEDSAVYLCASSWTRSYEQYFGPGTRLTVT.

This clonotype counts as medium-sized. The gene calls are TRBV7-6 and TRBJ2-3; D is uncertain. This CDR3 is 14 amino acids long. CDR1 and CDR2 (germline): SGHVS, FNYEAQ. V lost 2 bases and J lost 2, with 8 bases in between. The CDR3 nucleotides read TGTGCCAGCAGCTTACAACTGTTCACAGATACGCAGTATTTT. Translating it yields CASSLQLFTDTQYF.